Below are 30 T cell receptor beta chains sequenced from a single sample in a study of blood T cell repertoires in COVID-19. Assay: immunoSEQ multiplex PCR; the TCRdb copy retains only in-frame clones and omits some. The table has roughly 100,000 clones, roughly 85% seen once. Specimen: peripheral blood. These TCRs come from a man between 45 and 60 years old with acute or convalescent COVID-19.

CDR3 sequence reads: CAIRAPGQGYEQYF. DNA of the CDR3: TGTGCCATCAGAGCACCGGGACAGGGCTACGAGCAGTACTTC. The V and J genes are TRBV10-3 and TRBJ2-7; 9 bases agree with TRBD1. V was clipped by 6 bases and J by 3 bases; unmatched bases: 6. The CDR3 is made up of 14 amino acids. Germline V CDR1 and CDR2: ENHRY, SYGVKD.

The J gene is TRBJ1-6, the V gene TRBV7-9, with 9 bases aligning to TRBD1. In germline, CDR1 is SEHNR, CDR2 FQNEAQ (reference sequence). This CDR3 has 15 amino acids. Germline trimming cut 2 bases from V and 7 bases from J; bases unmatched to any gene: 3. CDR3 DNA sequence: TGTGCCAGCAGCTTAACGGACAGGGGAAATTCACCCCTCCACTTT. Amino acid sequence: CASSLTDRGNSPLHF.

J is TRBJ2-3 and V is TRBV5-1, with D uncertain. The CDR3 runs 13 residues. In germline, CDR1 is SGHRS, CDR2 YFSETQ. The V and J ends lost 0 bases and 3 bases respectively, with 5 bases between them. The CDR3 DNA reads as TGCGCCAGCAGCTTGGCGTCGACAGATACGCAGTATTTT. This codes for CASSLASTDTQYF.

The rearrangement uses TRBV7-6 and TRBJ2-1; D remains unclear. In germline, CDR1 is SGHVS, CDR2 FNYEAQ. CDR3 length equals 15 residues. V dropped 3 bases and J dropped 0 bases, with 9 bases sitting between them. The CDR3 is CASSFNPYSYNEQFF. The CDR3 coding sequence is TGTGCCAGCAGCTTTAATCCGTACTCCTACAATGAGCAGTTCTTC. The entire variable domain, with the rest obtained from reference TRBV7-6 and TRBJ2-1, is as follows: GAGVSQSPRYKVTKRGQDVALRCDPISGHVSLYWYRQALGQGPEFLTYFNYEAQQDKSGLPNDRFSAERPEGSISTLTIQRTEQRDSAMYRCASSFNPYSYNEQFFGPGTRLTVL.

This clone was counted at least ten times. CDR3 amino acids: CASIGTSTDTQYF. The CDR3 region has the DNA TGCGCCAGCATTGGTACAAGCACAGATACGCAGTATTTT. The rearrangement links TRBV5-1 to TRBJ2-3; the D is unclear. Trimming left V 6 bases short and J 0 bases short, with 8 bases between. The CDR3 is 13 amino acids. The germline V gene encodes CDR1 SGHRS and CDR2 YFSETQ.

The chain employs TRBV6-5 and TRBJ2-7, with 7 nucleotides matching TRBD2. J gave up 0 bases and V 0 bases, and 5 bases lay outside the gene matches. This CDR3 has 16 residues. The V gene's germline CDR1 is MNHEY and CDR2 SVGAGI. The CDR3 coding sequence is TGTGCCAGCAGTTACTCCTCCGGGACTAACTCCTACGAGCAGTACTTC. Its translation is CASSYSSGTNSYEQYF.

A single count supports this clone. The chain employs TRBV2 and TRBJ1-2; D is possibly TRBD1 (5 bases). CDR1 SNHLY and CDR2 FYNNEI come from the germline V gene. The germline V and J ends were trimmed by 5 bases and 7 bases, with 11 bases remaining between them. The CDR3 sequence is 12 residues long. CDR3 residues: CASSTDRFGYTF. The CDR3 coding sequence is TGTGCCAGCAGTACCGACAGATTTGGCTACACCTTC.

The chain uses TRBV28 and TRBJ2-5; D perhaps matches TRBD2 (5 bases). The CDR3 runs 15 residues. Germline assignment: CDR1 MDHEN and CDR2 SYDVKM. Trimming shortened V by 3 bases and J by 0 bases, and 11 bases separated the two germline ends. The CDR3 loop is CASSLGSGYQETQYF. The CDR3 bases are TGTGCCAGCAGTTTGGGTTCGGGGTACCAAGAGACCCAGTACTTC.

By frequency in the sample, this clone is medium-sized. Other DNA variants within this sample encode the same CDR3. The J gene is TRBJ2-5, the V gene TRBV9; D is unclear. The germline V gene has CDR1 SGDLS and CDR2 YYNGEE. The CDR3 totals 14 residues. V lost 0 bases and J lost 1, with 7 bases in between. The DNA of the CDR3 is TGTGCCAGCAGCGTAGGAGGCAGCCAAGAGACCCAGTACTTC. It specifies CASSVGGSQETQYF.

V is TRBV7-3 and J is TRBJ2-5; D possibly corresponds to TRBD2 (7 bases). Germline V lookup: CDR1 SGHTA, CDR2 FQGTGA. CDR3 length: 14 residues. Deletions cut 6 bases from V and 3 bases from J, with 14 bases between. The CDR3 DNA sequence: TGTGCCAGCAGTTTACGAGGGGGGGAAGAGACCCAGTACTTC. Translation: CASSLRGGEETQYF.

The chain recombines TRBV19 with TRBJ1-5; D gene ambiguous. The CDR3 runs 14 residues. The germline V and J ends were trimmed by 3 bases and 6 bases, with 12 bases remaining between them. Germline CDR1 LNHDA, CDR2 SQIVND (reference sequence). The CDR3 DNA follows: TGTGCCAGTAGTATGACGCGTGAGGCTCAGCCCCAGCATTTT. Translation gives CASSMTREAQPQHF.

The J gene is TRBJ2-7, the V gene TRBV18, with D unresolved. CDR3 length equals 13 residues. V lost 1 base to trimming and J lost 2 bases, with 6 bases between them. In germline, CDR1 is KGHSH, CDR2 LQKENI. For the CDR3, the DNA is TGTGCCAGCTCACCACAAAACACCTACGAGCAGTACTTC. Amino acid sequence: CASSPQNTYEQYF.

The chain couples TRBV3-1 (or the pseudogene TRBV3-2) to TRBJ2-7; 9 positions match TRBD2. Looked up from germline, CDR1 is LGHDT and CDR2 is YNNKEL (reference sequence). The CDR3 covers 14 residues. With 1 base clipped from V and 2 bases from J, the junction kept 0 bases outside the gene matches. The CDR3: CASSQVAGAYEQYF. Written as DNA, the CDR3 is TGTGCCAGCAGCCAAGTAGCGGGGGCCTACGAGCAGTACTTC.

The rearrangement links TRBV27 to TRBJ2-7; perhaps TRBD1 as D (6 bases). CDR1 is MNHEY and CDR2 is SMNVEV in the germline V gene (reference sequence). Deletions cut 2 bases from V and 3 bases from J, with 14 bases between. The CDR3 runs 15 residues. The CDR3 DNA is TGTGCCAGCAGTTTAATGTCAGGGGCTATCTACGAGCAGTACTTC. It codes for CASSLMSGAIYEQYF.

This CDR3 is CASSPPGVRSYSNQPQHF. The CDR3 DNA reads as TGTGCCAGCTCACCCCCCGGTGTTAGGAGCTATAGCAATCAGCCCCAGCATTTT. The chain uses TRBV18 and TRBJ1-5; no reliable D call. Germline loops: CDR1 KGHSH, CDR2 LQKENI. The ends were cut back, 3 bases at V and 0 bases at J, with 18 bases in the middle. CDR3 size: 18 residues.

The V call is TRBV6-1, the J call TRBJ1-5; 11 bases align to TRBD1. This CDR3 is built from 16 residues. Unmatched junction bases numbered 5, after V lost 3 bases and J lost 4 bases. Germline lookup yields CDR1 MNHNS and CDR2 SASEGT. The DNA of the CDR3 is TGTGCCAGCAGTGACCCCGGGACAGGGGGGAATCAGCCCCAGCATTTT. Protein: CASSDPGTGGNQPQHF.

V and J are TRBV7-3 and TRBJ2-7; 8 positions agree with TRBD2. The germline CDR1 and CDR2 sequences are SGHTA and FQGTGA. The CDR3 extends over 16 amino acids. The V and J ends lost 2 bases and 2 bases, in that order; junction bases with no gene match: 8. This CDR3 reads CASSLYQTSATYEQYF. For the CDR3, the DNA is TGTGCCAGCAGCTTATACCAGACTAGCGCTACCTACGAGCAGTACTTC.

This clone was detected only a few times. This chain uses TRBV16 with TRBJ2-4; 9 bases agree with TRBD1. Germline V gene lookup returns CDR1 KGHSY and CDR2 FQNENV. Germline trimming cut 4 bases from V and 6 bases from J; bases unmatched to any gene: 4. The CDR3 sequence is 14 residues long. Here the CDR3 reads CASSLGTGRNIQYF. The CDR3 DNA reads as TGTGCCAGCAGCCTCGGGACAGGGCGAAACATTCAGTACTTC. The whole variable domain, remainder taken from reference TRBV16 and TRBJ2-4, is GEEVAQTPKHLVRGEGQKAKLYCAPIKGHSYVFWYQQVLKNEFKFLISFQNENVFDETGMPKERFSAKCLPNSPCSLEIQATKLEDSAVYFCASSLGTGRNIQYFGAGTRLSVL.

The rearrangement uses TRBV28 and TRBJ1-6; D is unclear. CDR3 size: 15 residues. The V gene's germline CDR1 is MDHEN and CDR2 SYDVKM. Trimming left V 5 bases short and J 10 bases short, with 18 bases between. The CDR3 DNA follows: TGTGCCAGCAGTCATGCCGGGGAGGGCAGCTCACCCCTCCACTTT. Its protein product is CASSHAGEGSSPLHF.

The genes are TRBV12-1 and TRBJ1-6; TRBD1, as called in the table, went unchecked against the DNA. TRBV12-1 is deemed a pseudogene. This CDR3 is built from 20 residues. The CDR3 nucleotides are TGTGCCAGCAGCTTTCCCCGGGGGACAGGGGGCATGTTAAGTAATTCACCCCTCCACTTT. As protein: CASSFPRGTGGMLSNSPLHF.

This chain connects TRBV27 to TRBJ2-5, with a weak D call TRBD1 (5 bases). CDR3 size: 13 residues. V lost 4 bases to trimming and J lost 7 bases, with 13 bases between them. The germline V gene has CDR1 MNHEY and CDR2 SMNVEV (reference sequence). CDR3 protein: CASSWVGDGTQYF. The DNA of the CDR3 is TGTGCCAGCAGTTGGGTAGGGGATGGGACCCAGTACTTC.

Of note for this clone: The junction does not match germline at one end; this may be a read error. Here the CDR3 DNA reads TGTGCCAGCAGCTTAGATACTAGCGGGAGAGGGCTCTTC. This codes for CASSLDTSGRGLF. The chain uses TRBV7-8 and TRBJ2-1; TRBD2 matches at 11 bases. This CDR3 is built from 13 residues. Germline V CDR1 and CDR2: SGHVS, FQNEAQ.

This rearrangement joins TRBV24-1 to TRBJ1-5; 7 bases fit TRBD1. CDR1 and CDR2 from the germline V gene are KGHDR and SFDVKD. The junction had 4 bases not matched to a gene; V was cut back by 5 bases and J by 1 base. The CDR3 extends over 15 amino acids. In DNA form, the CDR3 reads TGTGCCACCAGTGGGAACAGGGGAAGCAATCAGCCCCAGCATTTT. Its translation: CATSGNRGSNQPQHF.

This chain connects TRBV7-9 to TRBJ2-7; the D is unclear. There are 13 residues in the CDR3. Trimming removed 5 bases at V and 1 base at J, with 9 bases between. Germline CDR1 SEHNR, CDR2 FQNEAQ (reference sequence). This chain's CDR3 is CASSLFPSYEQYF. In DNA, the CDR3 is TGTGCCAGCAGCCTCTTCCCTTCCTACGAGCAGTACTTC.

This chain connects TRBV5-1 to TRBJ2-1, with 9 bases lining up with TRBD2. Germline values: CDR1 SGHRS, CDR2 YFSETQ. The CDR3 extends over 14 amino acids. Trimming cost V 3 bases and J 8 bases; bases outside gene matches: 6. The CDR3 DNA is TGCGCCAGCAGCTCCACGGGACTAGCCGATGAGCAGTTCTTC. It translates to CASSSTGLADEQFF.

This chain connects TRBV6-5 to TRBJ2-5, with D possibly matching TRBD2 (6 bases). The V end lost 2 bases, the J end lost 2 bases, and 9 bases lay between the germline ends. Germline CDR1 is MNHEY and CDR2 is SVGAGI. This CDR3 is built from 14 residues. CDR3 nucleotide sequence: TGTGCCAGCAGTTACGTGGCGGGGCAAGAGACCCAGTACTTC. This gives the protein CASSYVAGQETQYF.

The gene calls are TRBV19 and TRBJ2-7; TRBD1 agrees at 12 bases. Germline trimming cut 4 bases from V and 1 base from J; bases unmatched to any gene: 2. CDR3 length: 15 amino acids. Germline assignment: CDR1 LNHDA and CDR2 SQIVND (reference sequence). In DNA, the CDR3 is TGTGCCAGTAGTAGGGACAGGGGGCTTTCCTACGAGCAGTACTTC. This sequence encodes CASSRDRGLSYEQYF. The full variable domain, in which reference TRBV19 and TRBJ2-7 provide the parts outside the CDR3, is DGGITQSPKYLFRKEGQNVTLSCEQNLNHDAMYWYRQDPGQGLRLIYYSQIVNDFQKGDIAEGYSVSREKKESFPLTVTSAQKNPTAFYLCASSRDRGLSYEQYFGPGTRLTVT.

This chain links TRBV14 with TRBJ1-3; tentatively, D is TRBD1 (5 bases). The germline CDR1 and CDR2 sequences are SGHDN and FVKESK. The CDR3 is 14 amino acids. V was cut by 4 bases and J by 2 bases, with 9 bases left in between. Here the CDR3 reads CASSRSGAGNTIYF. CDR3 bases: TGTGCCAGCAGCCGGTCGGGGGCTGGAAACACCATATATTTT.

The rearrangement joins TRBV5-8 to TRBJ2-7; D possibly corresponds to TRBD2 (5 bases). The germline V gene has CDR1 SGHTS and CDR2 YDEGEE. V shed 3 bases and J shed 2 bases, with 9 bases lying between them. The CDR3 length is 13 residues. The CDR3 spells CASSWAGTYEQYF. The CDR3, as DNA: TGTGCCAGCAGCTGGGCGGGTACCTACGAGCAGTACTTC.

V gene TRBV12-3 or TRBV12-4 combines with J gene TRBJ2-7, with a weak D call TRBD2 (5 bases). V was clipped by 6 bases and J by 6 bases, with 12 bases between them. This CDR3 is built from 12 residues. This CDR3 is CASRTRESEQYF. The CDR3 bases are TGTGCCAGCAGGACTCGGGAATCCGAGCAGTACTTC.